This TCR beta chain was found in a study of response to subunit inactivated influenza vaccine. Germline V CDR1 and CDR2: MGHRA, YSYEKL. The CDR3 spans 15 residues. V lost 2 bases and J 1 base, leaving 9 bases between the germline ends. To note about this clonotype: The target antigen is unknown.

In TCRdb, the RT-PCR reads were re-called with MiXCR into one record per CDR3 protein. The sample lists fewer than 800,000 distinct CDR3 sequences, roughly 14% occurring once. Findings of the study overall: Researchers suggested that each seasonal influenza vaccination recruits few new T cells.

The TCR comes from a man aged 50 or older who received an inactivated influenza vaccine. The chain has TRBV4-1 and TRBJ1-5; D possibly corresponds to TRBD1 (6 bases). The sample was PBMCs from blood, taken roughly 12 days after vaccination. CDR3 protein: CASSQQDRSNQPQHF. Written as DNA, the CDR3 is TGCGCCAGCAGCCAACAAGACAGGAGCAATCAGCCCCAGCATTTT.